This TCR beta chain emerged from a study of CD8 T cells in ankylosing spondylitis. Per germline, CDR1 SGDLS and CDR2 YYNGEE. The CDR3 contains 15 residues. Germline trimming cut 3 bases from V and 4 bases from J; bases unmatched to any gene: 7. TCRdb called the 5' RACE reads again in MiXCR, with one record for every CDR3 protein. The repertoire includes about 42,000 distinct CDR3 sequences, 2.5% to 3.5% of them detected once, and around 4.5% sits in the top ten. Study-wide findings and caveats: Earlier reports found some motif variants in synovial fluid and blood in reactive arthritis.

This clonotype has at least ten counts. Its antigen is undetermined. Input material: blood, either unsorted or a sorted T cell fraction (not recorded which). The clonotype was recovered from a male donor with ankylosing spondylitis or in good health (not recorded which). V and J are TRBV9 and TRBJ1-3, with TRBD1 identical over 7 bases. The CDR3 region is CASSAKGARGNTIYF. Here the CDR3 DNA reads TGTGCCAGCAGCGCAAAGGGGGCGCGGGGAAACACCATATATTTT.